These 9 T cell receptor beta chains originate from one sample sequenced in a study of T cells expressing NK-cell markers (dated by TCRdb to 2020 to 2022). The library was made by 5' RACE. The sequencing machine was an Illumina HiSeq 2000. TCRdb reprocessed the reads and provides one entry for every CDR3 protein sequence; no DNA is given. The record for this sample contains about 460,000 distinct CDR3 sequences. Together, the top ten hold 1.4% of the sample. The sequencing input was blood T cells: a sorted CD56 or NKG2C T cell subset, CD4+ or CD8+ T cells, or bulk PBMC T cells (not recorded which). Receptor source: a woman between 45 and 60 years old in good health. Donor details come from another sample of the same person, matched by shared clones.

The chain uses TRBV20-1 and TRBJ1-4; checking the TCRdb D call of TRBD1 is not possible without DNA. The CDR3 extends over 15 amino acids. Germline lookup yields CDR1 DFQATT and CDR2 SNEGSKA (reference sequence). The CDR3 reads CSAREDGAAGEKLFF.

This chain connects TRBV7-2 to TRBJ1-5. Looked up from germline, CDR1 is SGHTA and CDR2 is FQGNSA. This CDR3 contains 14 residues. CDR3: CASSHALGNQPQHF. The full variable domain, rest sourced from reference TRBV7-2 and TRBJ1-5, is GAGVSQSPSNKVTEKGKDVELRCDPISGHTALYWYRQSLGQGLEFLIYFQGNSAPDKSGLPSDRFSAERTGGSVSTLTIQRTQQEDSAVYLCASSHALGNQPQHFGDGTRLSIL.

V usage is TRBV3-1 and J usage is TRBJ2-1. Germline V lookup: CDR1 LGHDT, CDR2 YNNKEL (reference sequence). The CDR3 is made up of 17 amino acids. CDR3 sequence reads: CASSQDLGGSSYNEQFF.

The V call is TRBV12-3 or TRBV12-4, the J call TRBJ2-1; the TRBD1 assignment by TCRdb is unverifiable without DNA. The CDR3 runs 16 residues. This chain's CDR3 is CASSLSGQGVNNEQFF.

The CDR3 is CASSEERVLAGVTDTQYF. The rearrangement links TRBV25-1 to TRBJ2-3; TCRdb selects TRBD2, and the lack of DNA leaves this call unchecked. Germline V gives CDR1 MGHDK, CDR2 SYGVNS. The CDR3 contains 18 residues.

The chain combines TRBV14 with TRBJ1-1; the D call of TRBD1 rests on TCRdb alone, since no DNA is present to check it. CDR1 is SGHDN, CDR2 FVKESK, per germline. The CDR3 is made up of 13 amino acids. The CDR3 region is CASSQDPGVQAFF.

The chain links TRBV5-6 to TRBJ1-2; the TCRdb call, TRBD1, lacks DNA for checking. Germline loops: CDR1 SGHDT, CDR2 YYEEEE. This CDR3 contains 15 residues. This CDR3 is CASSLFSAGILGYTF.

The CDR3 is CASSPQISKVDGYTF. The chain links TRBV5-1 to TRBJ1-2. The CDR3 spans 15 residues. The germline V gene has CDR1 SGHRS and CDR2 YFSETQ.

The chain's CDR3 is CASTPTGAHQPQHF. V is TRBV19 and J is TRBJ1-5; TCRdb's D call of TRBD1 is untestable without DNA. The CDR3 is 14 amino acids. Germline V gene data show CDR1 as LNHDA and CDR2 as SQIVND (reference sequence).